What follows are 9 T cell receptor beta chains derived from one specimen sequenced in a study of shared clonotypes between healthy human individuals. Assay used: immunoSEQ multiplex PCR; TCRdb lists only in-frame clones, some missing. The sample has about 120,000 clones, 68% seen once. The sample comprised memory CD8+ T cells sorted from blood. Regarding subset: CD45RO+ cells pooled with CCR7-negative TemRA cells. The receptors originated from a woman aged 25 to 39 in good health.

This chain uses TRBV25-1 with TRBJ2-7, with D possibly TRBD1 on 5 matching bases. Germline V gives CDR1 MGHDK, CDR2 SYGVNS. The V gene lost 2 bases and the J gene lost 6 bases, with 11 bases spanning the gap. This CDR3 is built from 13 residues. CDR3 residues: CASSEEQGLEQYF. Written as DNA, the CDR3 is TGTGCCAGCAGTGAAGAGCAGGGTCTCGAGCAGTACTTC.

V usage is TRBV6-5 and J usage is TRBJ2-7; D unresolved. V lost 7 bases and J lost 6, with 13 bases in between. Germline lookup yields CDR1 MNHEY and CDR2 SVGAGI. CDR3 length equals 12 residues. In DNA form, the CDR3 reads TGTGCCAGCATGGGGTGGTCCGGCGAGCAGTACTTC. It translates to CASMGWSGEQYF.

The chain couples TRBV19 to TRBJ2-6, with D unresolved. V lost 2 bases, J lost 2 bases, and 7 bases lay in between. The length of the CDR3 is 15 residues. Germline CDR1 LNHDA, CDR2 SQIVND (reference sequence). The DNA for the CDR3 is TGTGCCAGTAGTATAATTCCCCCTGGGGCCAACGTCCTGACTTTC. Translated, it gives CASSIIPPGANVLTF.

This CDR3 reads CAINSDREHEQYF. CDR3 in DNA: TGTGCCATCAACAGTGACAGGGAGCACGAGCAGTACTTC. The V call is TRBV10-3, the J call TRBJ2-7, with TRBD1 matching 7 bases. The CDR3 is 13 residues long. The V and J ends lost 7 bases and 5 bases, in that order; junction bases with no gene match: 8. Germline CDR1 reads ENHRY; CDR2 reads SYGVKD.

The chain recombines TRBV19 with TRBJ1-2; D not resolved. CDR3 length: 14 amino acids. Per germline, CDR1 LNHDA and CDR2 SQIVND (reference sequence). V gave up 3 bases and J gave up 2 bases, with 10 bases separating them. The CDR3 loop reads CASSILGGNYGYTF. The CDR3 DNA is TGTGCCAGTAGTATCCTCGGCGGGAACTATGGCTACACCTTC.

This chain links TRBV5-6 with TRBJ2-7, with 8 bases that match TRBD2. The length of the CDR3 is 15 residues. In germline, CDR1 is SGHDT, CDR2 YYEEEE. The V gene end was trimmed by 0 bases and the J gene end by 4 bases; junction bases not matched to a gene: 6. The CDR3 here is CASSLGSGGRYEQYF. The CDR3, as DNA: TGTGCCAGCAGCTTGGGATCGGGAGGGCGGTACGAGCAGTACTTC.

In regard to this clone: Different DNA sequences within this sample yield the same CDR3. This chain uses TRBV7-9 with TRBJ2-1, with D possibly TRBD2 on 7 matching bases. Germline lookup yields CDR1 SEHNR and CDR2 FQNEAQ (reference sequence). The CDR3 is 16 residues long. V was shortened by 5 bases and J by 0 bases, with 14 bases between the two germline ends. In DNA, the CDR3 is TGTGCCAGCAGCCCCAGGGGCGGGAGCTCCTACAATGAGCAGTTCTTC. Protein sequence: CASSPRGGSSYNEQFF.

The gene calls are TRBV4-2 and TRBJ1-4; D not resolved. Looked up from germline, CDR1 is LGHNA and CDR2 is YNFKEQ. This CDR3 has 17 residues. The V gene lost 0 bases and the J gene lost 6 bases, with 17 bases spanning the gap. The CDR3 DNA reads TGTGCCAGCAGCCAAGATAAAAGGGCCGTGGTATATGAAAAACTGTTTTTT. It is translated as CASSQDKRAVVYEKLFF.

This clone came up once. The chain couples TRBV4-1 to TRBJ2-7, with no clear D. Per germline, CDR1 MGHRA and CDR2 YSYEKL. The CDR3 is made up of 14 amino acids. Deletions cut 2 bases from V and 2 bases from J, with 10 bases between. CDR3 in amino acids: CASSQIGRTYEQYF. The CDR3 bases are TGCGCCAGCAGCCAAATAGGGCGTACCTACGAGCAGTACTTC.